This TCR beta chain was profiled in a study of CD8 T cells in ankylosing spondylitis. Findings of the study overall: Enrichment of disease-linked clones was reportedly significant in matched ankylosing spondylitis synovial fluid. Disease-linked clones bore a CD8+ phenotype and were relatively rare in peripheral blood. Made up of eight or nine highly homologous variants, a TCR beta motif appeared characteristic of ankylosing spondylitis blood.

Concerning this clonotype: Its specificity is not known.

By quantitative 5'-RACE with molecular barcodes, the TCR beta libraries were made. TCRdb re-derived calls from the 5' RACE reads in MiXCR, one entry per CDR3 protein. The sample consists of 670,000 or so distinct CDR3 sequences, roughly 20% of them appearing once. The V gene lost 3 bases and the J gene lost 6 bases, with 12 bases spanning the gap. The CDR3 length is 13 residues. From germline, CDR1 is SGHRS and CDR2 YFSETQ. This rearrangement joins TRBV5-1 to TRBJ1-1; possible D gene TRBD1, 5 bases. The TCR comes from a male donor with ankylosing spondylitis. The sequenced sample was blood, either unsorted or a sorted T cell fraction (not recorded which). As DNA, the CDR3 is TGCGCCAGCAGCTCCGGGCCGGGGGCTGAAGCTTTCTTT. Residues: CASSSGPGAEAFF.